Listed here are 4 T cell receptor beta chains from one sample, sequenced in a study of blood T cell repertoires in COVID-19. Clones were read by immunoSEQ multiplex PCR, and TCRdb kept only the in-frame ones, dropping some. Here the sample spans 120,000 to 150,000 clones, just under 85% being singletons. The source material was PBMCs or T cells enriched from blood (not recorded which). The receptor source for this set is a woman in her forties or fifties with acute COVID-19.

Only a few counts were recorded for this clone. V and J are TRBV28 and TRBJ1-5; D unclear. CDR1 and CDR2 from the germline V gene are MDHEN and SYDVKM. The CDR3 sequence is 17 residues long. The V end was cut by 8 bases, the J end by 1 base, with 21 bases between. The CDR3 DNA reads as TGTGCCAGCCTTACCCCGGAGCGCTCGTGGAGCAATCAGCCCCAGCATTTT. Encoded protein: CASLTPERSWSNQPQHF.

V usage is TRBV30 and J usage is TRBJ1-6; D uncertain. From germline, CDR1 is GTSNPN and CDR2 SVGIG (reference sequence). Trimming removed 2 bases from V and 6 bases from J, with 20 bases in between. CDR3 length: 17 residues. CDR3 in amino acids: CAWSPKEAPAINSPLHF. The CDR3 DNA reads TGTGCCTGGAGTCCCAAGGAGGCGCCTGCCATTAATTCACCCCTCCACTTT.

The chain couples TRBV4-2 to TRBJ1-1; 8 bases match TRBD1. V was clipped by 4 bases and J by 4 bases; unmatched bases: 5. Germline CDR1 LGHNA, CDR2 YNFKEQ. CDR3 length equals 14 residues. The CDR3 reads CASSPATGGTEAFF. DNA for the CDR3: TGTGCCAGCAGCCCAGCAACAGGGGGCACTGAAGCTTTCTTT.

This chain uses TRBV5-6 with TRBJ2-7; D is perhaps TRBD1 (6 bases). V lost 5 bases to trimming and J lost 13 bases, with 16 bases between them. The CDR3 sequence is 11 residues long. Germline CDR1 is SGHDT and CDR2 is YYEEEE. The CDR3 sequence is CASSYRRTVYF. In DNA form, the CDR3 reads TGTGCCAGCAGTTACAGGAGGACAGTATACTTC.